This TCR beta chain was documented in a study of blood T cells in healthy people across ages. For the study at large: T cells yielded about one barcoded beta molecule per two cells through template switching.

This CDR3 has 15 amino acids. Trimming took 0 bases from V and 3 from J, leaving 12 bases between them. Looked up from germline, CDR1 is SGHAT and CDR2 is FQNNGV. The second PCR ran roughly 6 to 11 cycles with a sample-barcoded 5' primer and J-beta primers. MiXCR, run by TCRdb on the 5' RACE reads, gives a single entry per CDR3 protein. This table has about 830,000 distinct CDR3 sequences, roughly 64% appearing once. This clonotype was found once. Antigen specificity is unknown. Study-level points and caveats: Compared with aged donors, long-lived donors showed fewer expanded clones, suggesting selection. Naive T cell percentage showed a strong correlation with the diversity of TCR beta.

The study drew donors from healthy Caucasian individuals in Russia aged roughly 6 to 95. This sequence was found in a man aged 25 to 40 in good health. The gene calls are TRBV11-2 and TRBJ2-7; D remains ambiguous. The specimen was blood. As DNA, the CDR3 is TGTGCCAGCAGCTTAGATTCCAGGATACACTACGAGCAGTACTTC. Its translation is CASSLDSRIHYEQYF.